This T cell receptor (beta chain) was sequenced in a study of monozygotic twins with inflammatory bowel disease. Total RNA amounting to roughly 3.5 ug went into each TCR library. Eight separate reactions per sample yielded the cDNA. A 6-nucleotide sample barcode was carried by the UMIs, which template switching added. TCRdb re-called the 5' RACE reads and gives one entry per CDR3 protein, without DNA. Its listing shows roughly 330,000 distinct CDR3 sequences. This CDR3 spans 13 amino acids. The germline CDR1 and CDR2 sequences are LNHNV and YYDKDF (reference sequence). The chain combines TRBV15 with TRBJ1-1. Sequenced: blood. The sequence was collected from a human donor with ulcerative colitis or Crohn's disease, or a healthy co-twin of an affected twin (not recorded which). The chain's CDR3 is CATSRDMGWEAFF.